The TCR beta chain described here comes from a study of T cell changes during pregnancy in multiple sclerosis. TCRdb's copy holds only in-frame clones and misses some; the assay was immunoSEQ multiplex PCR. This table has tens of thousands of clones, 92% appearing once. Looked up from germline, CDR1 is SEHNR and CDR2 is FQNEAQ (reference sequence). V lost 2 bases and J lost 7; bases outside the gene matches: 7. There are 15 residues in the CDR3. V and J are TRBV7-9 and TRBJ1-2; 10 nucleotides match TRBD1. The material was CD4+ T cells from peripheral blood mononuclear cells, obtained after pregnancy. This clonotype originated in a female donor in good health, enrolled as a control in a pregnancy study. CDR3 sequence: CASSLRDRGALGYTF. The CDR3 DNA reads TGTGCCAGCAGCTTACGGGACAGGGGAGCGCTTGGCTACACCTTC.